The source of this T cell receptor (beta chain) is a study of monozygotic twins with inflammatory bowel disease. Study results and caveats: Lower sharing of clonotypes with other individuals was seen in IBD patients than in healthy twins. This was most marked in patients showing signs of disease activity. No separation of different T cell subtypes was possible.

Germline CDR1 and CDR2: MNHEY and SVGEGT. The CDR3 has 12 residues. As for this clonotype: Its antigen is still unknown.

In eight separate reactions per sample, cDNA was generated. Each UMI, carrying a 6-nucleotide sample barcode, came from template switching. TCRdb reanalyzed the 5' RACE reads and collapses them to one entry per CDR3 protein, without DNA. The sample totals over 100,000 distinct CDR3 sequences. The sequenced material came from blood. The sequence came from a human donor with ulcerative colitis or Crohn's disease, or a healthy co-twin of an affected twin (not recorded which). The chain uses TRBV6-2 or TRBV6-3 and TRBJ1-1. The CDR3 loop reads CASSDPNTEAFF.